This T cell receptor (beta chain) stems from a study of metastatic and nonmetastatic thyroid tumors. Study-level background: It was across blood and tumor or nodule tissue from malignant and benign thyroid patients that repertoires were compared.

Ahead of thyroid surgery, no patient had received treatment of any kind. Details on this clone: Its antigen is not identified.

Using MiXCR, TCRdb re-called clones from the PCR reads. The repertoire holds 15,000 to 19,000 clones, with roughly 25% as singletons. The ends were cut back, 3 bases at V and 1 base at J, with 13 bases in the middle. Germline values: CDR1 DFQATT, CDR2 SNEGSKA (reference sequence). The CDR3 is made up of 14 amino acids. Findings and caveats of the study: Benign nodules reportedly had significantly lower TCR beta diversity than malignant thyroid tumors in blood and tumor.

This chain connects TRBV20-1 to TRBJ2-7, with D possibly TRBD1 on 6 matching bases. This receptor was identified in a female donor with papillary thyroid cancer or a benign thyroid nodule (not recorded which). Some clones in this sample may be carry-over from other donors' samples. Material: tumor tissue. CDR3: CSASVYRVSYEQYF. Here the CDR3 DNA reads TGCAGTGCTAGCGTGTACAGGGTGTCCTACGAGCAGTACTTC.